The 5 T cell receptor beta chains reported below all come from one sample, sequenced in a study of blood T cell repertoires in COVID-19 (dated by TCRdb to 2019 to 2021). To prepare the library, the immunoSEQ multiplex PCR assay was applied. This immuneACCESS table, as held by TCRdb, lists in-frame sequences with V and J called but not all clones. Of the missing ones, under half trace to an unresolved V gene in checked studies; the others have no known cause. A total of roughly 230,000 clones appear in this sample, 85% to 90% of them only once. Jointly, the top ten make up less than 5% of the sample. Sequencing was done on a sample of peripheral blood. These receptors all stem from a middle-aged woman who had recovered from COVID-19.

The chain uses TRBV15 and TRBJ2-6; D is possibly TRBD1 (6 bases). Germline V gene sequence: CDR1 LNHNV, CDR2 YYDKDF (reference sequence). The CDR3 spans 18 residues. Trimming pared 3 bases from V and 0 bases from J, leaving 15 bases between. CDR3 in DNA: TGTGCCACCAGCAGGCAGACAGGTGGTACCTCTGGGGCCAACGTCCTGACTTTC. Translation gives CATSRQTGGTSGANVLTF.

The chain employs TRBV7-9 and TRBJ1-5, with D unclear. There are 13 residues in the CDR3. V was pared by 0 bases and J by 8 bases, with 8 bases between. Per the germline V gene, CDR1 is SEHNR and CDR2 is FQNEAQ (reference sequence). The CDR3 region has the DNA TGTGCCAGCAGCTTAGCGTCCGGGGAGCCCCAGCATTTT. Encoded protein: CASSLASGEPQHF.

The V gene is TRBV11-2, the J gene TRBJ2-2; maybe TRBD2 (5 bases). Per germline, CDR1 SGHAT and CDR2 FQNNGV. V lost 6 bases and J 5 bases, leaving 16 bases between the germline ends. This CDR3 is 15 amino acids long. The CDR3 DNA reads TGTGCCAGCAGTGGCGGGCTCCGTCGGACCGGGGAGCTGTTTTTT. This gives the protein CASSGGLRRTGELFF.

The rearrangement uses TRBV6-5 and TRBJ1-2, with D possibly TRBD1 on 5 matching bases. Trimming removed 4 bases from V and 4 bases from J, with 16 bases in between. The germline gives CDR1 MNHEY, CDR2 SVGAGI. CDR3 length: 15 residues. The CDR3 region is CASSSHRGDGYGYTF. The CDR3 DNA reads TGTGCCAGCAGTTCACACCGGGGGGACGGCTATGGCTACACCTTC.

The chain uses TRBV30 and TRBJ1-5, with 7 bases aligning to TRBD1. The V segment lost 0 bases and the J segment 6 bases; nucleotides outside the gene matches: 11. CDR1 and CDR2 (germline): GTSNPN, SVGIG (reference sequence). CDR3 length equals 16 residues. The CDR3 DNA follows: TGTGCCTGGAGTGTAAACGGACAGGTCCTAGGTCAGCCCCAGCATTTT. Amino acids: CAWSVNGQVLGQPQHF. The variable domain in full, with the rest retrieved from reference TRBV30 and TRBJ1-5, is SQTIHQWPATLVQPVGSPLSLECTVEGTSNPNLYWYRQAAGRGLQLLFYSVGIGQISSEVPQNLSASRPQDRQFILSSKKLLLSDSGFYLCAWSVNGQVLGQPQHFGDGTRLSIL.